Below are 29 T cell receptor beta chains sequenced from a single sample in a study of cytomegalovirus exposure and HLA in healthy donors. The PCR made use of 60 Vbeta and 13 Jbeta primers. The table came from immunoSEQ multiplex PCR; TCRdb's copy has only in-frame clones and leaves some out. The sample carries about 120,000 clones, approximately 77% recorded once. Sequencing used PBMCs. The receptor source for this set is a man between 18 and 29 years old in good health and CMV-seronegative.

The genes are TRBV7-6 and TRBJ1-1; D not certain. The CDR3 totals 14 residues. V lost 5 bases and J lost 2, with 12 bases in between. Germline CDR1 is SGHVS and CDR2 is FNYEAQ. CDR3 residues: CASSRNTENTEAFF. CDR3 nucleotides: TGTGCCAGCAGCCGAAATACAGAAAACACTGAAGCTTTCTTT. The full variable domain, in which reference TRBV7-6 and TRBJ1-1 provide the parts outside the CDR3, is GAGVSQSPRYKVTKRGQDVALRCDPISGHVSLYWYRQALGQGPEFLTYFNYEAQQDKSGLPNDRFSAERPEGSISTLTIQRTEQRDSAMYRCASSRNTENTEAFFGQGTRLTVV.

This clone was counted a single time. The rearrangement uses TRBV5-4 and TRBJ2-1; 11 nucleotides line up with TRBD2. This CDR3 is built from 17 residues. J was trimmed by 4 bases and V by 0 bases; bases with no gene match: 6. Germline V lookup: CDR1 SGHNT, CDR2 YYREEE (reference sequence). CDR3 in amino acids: CASSLATSGGWYNEQFF. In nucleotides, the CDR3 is TGTGCCAGCAGCTTGGCCACTAGCGGGGGTTGGTACAATGAGCAGTTCTTC. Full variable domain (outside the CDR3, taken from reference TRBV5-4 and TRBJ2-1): ETGVTQSPTHLIKTRGQQVTLRCSSQSGHNTVSWYQQALGQGPQFIFQYYREEENGRGNFPPRFSGLQFPNYSSELNVNALELDDSALYLCASSLATSGGWYNEQFFGPGTRLTVL.

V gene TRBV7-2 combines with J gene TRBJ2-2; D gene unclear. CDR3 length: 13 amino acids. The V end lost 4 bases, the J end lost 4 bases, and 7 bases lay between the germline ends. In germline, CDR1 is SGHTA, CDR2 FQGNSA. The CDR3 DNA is TGTGCCAGCAGCTCCAGGTTCACCGGGGAGCTGTTTTTT. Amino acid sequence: CASSSRFTGELFF.

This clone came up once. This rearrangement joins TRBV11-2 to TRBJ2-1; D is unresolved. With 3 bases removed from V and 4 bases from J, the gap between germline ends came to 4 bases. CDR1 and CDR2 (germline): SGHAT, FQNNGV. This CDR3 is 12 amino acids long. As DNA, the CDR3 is TGTGCCAGCAGCTTCAGATACAATGAGCAGTTCTTC. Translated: CASSFRYNEQFF. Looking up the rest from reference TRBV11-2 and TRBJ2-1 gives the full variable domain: EAGVAQSPRYKIIEKRQSVAFWCNPISGHATLYWYQQILGQGPKLLIQFQNNGVVDDSQLPKDRFSAERLKGVDSTLKIQPAKLEDSAVYLCASSFRYNEQFFGPGTRLTVL.

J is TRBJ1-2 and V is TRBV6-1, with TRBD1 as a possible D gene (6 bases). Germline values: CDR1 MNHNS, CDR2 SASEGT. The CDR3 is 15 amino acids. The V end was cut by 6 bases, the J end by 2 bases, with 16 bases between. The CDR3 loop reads CASSRRTGPNYGYTF. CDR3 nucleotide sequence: TGTGCCAGCAGCCGGAGAACAGGGCCCAACTATGGCTACACCTTC.

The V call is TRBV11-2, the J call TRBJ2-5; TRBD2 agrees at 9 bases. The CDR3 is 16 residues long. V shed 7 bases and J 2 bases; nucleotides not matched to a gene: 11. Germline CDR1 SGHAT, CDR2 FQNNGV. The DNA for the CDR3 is TGTGCCAGCAACTTGGGTAGCGGGGGACCTCAAGAGACCCAGTACTTC. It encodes CASNLGSGGPQETQYF.

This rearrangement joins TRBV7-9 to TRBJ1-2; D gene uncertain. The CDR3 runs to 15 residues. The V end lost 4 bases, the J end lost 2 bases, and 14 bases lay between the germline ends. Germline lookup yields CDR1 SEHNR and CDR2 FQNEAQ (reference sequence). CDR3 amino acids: CASSSVPSNNYGYTF. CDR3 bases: TGTGCCAGCAGCTCCGTTCCGAGTAACAACTATGGCTACACCTTC. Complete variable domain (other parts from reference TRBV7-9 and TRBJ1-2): DTGVSQNPRHKITKRGQNVTFRCDPISEHNRLYWYRQTLGQGPEFLTYFQNEAQLEKSRLLSDRFSAERPKGSFSTLEIQRTEQGDSAMYLCASSSVPSNNYGYTFGSGTRLTVV.

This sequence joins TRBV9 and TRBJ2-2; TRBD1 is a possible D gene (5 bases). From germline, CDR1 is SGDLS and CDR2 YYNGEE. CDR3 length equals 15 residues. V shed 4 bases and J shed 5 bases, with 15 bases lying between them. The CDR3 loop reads CASSPKVGPTGELFF. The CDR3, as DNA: TGTGCCAGCAGCCCCAAGGTGGGGCCTACCGGGGAGCTGTTTTTT.

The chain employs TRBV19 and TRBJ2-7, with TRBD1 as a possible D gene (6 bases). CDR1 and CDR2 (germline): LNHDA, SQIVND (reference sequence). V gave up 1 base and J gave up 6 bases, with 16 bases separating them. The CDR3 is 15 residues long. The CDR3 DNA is TGTGCCAGTAGTATAGCCTTAGGGGGACCGGGCGAGCAGTACTTC. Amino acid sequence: CASSIALGGPGEQYF.

The CDR3 spells CASSRAKGANVLTF. In DNA, the CDR3 is TGCGCCAGCAGTCGCGCCAAGGGGGCCAACGTCCTGACTTTC. This chain joins TRBV10-1 and TRBJ2-6, with D unclear. V lost 5 bases and J lost 4, with 9 bases in between. Germline CDR1 WNHNN, CDR2 SYGVQD (reference sequence). There are 14 residues in the CDR3.

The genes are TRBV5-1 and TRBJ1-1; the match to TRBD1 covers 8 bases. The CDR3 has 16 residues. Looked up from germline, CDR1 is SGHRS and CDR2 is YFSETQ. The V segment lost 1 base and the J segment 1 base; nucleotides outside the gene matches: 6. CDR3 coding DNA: TGCGCCAGCAGCTTGAGGGGCAGGGGGCCGAACACTGAAGCTTTCTTT. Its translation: CASSLRGRGPNTEAFF.

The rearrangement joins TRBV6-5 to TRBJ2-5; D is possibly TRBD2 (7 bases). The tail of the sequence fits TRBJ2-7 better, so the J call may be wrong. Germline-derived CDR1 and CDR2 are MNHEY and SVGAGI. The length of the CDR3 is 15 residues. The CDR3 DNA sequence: TGTGCCAGCAGTTACTCGGGGGGGACATCCTACGAGCAGTACTTC. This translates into CASSYSGGTSYEQYF.

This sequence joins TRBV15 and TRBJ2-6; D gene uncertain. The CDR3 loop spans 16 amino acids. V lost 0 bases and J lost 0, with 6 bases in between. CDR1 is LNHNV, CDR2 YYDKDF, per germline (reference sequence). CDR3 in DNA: TGTGCCACCAGCAGAGATCAGGACTCTGGGGCCAACGTCCTGACTTTC. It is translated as CATSRDQDSGANVLTF.

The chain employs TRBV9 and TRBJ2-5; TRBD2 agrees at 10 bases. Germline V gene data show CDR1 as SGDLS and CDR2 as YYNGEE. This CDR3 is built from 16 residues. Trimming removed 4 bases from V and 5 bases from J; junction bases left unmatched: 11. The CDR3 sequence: CASSPLSGGASETQYF. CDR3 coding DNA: TGTGCCAGCAGCCCCCTCAGCGGGGGGGCCTCGGAGACCCAGTACTTC.

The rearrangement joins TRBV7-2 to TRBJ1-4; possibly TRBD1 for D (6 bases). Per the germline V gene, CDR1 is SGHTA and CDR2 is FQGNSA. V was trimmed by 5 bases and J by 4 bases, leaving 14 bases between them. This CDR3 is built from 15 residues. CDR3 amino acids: CASSREGVINEKLFF. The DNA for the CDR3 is TGTGCCAGCAGCCGCGAGGGGGTCATTAATGAAAAACTGTTTTTT.

CDR3 in amino acids: CASEIADEQFF. The DNA of the CDR3 is TGTGCCAGCGAAATAGCGGATGAGCAGTTCTTC. The rearrangement uses TRBV19 and TRBJ2-1; D might be TRBD2 (6 bases). Germline V gene data show CDR1 as LNHDA and CDR2 as SQIVND (reference sequence). The CDR3 runs to 11 residues. V was cut by 9 bases and J by 8 bases, with 11 bases left in between.

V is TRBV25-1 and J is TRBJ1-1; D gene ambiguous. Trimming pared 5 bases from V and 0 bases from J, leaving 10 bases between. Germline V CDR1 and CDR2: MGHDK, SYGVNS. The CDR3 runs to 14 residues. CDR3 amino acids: CASSSGDMNTEAFF. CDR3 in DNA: TGTGCCAGCAGTTCCGGGGATATGAACACTGAAGCTTTCTTT. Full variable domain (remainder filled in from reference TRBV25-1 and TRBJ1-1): EADIYQTPRYLVIGTGKKITLECSQTMGHDKMYWYQQDPGMELHLIHYSYGVNSTEKGDLSSESTVSRIRTEHFPLTLESARPSHTSQYLCASSSGDMNTEAFFGQGTRLTVV.

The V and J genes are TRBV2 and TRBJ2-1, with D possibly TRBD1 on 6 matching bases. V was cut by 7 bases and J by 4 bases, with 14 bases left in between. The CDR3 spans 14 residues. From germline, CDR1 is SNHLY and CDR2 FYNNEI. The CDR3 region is CASINKGGYNEQFF. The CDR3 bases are TGTGCCAGCATCAACAAAGGGGGTTACAATGAGCAGTTCTTC.

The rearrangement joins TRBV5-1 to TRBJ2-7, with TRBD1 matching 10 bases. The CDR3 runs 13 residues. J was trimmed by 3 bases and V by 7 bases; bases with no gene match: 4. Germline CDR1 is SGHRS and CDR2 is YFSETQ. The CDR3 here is CASRRDRGYEQYF. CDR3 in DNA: TGCGCCAGCCGCCGGGACAGGGGCTACGAGCAGTACTTC.

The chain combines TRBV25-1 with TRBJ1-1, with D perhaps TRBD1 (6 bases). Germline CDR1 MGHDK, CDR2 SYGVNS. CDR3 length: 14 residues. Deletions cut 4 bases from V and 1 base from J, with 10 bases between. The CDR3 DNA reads TGTGCCAGCAGTGGAACAGGGCCGAACACTGAAGCTTTCTTT. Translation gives CASSGTGPNTEAFF.

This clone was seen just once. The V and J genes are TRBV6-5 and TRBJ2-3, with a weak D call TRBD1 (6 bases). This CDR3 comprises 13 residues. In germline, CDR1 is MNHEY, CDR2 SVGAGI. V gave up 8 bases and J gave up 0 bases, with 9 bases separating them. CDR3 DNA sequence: TGTGCCAGCGGGGGCCCAAGCACAGATACGCAGTATTTT. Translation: CASGGPSTDTQYF.

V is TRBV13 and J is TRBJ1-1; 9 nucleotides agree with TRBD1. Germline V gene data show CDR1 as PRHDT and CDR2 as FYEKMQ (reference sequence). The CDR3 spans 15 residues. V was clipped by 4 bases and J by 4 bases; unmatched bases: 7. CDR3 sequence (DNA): TGTGCCAGCAGCTCGGACAGGGGATGGTCCACTGAAGCTTTCTTT. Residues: CASSSDRGWSTEAFF.

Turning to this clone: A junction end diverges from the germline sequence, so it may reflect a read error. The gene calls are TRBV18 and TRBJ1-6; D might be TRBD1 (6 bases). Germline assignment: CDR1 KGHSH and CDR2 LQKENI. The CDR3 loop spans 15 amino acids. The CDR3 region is CASSPRTDYNSPPHF. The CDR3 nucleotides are TGTGCCAGCTCACCGAGGACAGATTATAATTCACCCCCCCACTTT.

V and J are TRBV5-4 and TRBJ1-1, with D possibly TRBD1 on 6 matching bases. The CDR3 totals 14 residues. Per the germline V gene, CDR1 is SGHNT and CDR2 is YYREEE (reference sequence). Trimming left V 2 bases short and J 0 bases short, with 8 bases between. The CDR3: CASSLTGMNTEAFF. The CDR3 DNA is TGTGCCAGCAGCTTAACAGGGATGAACACTGAAGCTTTCTTT.

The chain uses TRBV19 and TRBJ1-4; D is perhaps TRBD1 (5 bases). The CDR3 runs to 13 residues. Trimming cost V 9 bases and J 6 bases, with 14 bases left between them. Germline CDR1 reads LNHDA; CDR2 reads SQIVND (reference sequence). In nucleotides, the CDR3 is TGTGCCAGAGCCGGGGGAGGCGATGAAAAACTGTTTTTT. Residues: CARAGGGDEKLFF.

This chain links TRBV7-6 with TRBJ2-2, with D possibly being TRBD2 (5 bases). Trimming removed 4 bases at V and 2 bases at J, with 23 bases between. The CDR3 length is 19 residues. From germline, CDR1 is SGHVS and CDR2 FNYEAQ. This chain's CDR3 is CASSYSFRGSWTNTGELFF. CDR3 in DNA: TGTGCCAGCAGCTACAGTTTTCGAGGGTCCTGGACCAACACCGGGGAGCTGTTTTTT.

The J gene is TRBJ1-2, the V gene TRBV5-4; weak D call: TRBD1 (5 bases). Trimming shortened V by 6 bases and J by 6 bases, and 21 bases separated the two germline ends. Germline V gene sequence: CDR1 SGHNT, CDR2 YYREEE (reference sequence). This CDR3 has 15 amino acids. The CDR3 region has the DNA TGTGCCAGCATCACTCCCCGAGGATGGGGGGATGGCTACACCTTC. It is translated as CASITPRGWGDGYTF.

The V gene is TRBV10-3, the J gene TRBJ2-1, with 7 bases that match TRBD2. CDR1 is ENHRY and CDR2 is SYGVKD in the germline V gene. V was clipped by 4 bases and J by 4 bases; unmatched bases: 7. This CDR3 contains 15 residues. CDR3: CAISGGLGGYNEQFF. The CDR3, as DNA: TGTGCCATCAGTGGGGGTCTGGGGGGGTACAATGAGCAGTTCTTC.

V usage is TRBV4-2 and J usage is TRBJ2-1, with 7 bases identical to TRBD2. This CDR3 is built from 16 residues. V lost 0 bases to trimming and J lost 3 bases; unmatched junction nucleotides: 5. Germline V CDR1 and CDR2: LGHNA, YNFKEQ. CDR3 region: CASSQELADLYNEQFF. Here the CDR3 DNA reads TGTGCCAGCAGCCAAGAGCTAGCGGACCTCTACAATGAGCAGTTCTTC.